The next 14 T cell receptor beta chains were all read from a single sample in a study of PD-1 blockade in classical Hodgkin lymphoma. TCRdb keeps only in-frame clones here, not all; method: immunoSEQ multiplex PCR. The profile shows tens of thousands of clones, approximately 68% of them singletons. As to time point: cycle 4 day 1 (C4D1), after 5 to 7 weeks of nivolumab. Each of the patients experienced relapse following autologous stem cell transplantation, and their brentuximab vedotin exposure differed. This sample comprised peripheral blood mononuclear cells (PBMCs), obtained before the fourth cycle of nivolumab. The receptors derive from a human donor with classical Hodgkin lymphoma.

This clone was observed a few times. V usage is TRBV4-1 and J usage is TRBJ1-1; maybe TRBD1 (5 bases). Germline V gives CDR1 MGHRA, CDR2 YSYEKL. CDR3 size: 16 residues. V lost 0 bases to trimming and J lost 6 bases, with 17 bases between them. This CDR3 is CASSQDEGRWGSEAFF. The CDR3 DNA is TGCGCCAGCAGCCAAGATGAGGGACGGTGGGGGTCTGAAGCTTTCTTT.

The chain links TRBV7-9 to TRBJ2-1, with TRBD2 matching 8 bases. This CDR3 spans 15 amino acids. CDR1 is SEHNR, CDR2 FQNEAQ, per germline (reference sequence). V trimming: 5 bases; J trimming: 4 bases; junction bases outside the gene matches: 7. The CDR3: CASSTPGGNYNEQFF. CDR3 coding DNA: TGTGCCAGCAGCACCCCGGGGGGGAATTACAATGAGCAGTTCTTC.

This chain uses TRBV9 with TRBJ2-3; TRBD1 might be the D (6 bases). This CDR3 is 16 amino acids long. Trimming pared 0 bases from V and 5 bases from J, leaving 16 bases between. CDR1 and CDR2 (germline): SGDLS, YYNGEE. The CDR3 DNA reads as TGTGCCAGCAGCGTAGGGGCTTGGGACACTATAGATACGCAGTATTTT. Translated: CASSVGAWDTIDTQYF.

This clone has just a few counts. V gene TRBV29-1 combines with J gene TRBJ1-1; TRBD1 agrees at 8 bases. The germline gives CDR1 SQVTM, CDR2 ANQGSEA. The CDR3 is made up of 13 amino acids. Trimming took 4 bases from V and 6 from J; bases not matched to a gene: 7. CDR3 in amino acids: CSVAGGAVPEAFF. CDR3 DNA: TGCAGCGTTGCAGGGGGCGCCGTGCCTGAAGCTTTCTTT.

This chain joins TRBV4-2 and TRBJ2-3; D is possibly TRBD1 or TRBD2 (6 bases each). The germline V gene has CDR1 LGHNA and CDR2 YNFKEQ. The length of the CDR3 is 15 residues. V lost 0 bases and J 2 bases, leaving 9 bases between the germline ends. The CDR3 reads CASSQEGGPTDTQYF. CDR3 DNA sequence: TGTGCCAGCAGCCAAGAGGGGGGCCCCACAGATACGCAGTATTTT.

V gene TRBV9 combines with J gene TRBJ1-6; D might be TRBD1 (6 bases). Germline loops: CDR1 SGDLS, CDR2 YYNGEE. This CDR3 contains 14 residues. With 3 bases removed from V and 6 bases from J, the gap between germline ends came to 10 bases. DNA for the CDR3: TGTGCCAGCAGCGAGACAGGATCTAATTCACCCCTCCACTTT. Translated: CASSETGSNSPLHF.

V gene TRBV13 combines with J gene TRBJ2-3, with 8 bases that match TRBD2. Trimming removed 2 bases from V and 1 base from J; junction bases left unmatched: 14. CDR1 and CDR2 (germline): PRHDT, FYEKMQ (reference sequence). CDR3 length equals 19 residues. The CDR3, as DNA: TGTGCCAGCAGCTTATATGGCGGGAGGAGGGGAGCGGGCACAGATACGCAGTATTTT. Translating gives CASSLYGGRRGAGTDTQYF.

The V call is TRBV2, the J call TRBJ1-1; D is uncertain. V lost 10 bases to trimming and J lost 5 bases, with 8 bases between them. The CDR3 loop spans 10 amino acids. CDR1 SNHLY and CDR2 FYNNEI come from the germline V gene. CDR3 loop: CATHKTEAFF. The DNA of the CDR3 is TGTGCCACCCATAAAACTGAAGCTTTCTTT. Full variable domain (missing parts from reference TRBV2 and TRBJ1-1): EPEVTQTPSHQVTQMGQEVILRCVPISNHLYFYWYRQILGQKVEFLVSFYNNEISEKSEIFDDQFSVERPDGSNFTLKIRSTKLEDSAMYFCATHKTEAFFGQGTRLTVV.

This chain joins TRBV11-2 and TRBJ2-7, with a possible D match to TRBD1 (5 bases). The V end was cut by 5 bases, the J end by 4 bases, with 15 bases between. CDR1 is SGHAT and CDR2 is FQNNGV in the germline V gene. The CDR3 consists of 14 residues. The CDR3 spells CASSLRQGPYEQYF. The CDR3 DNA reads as TGTGCCAGCAGCCTCCGCCAGGGCCCATACGAGCAGTACTTC.

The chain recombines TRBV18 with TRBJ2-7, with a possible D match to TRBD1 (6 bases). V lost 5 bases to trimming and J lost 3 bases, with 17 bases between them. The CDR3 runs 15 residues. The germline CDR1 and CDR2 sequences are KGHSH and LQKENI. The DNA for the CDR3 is TGTGCCAGCTCAGTGTCCGGGACAACTAACTACGAGCAGTACTTC. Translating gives CASSVSGTTNYEQYF.

The chain's CDR3 is CASSQENRAGNSPLHF. CDR3 nucleotide sequence: TGTGCCAGCAGCCAAGAAAACAGGGCAGGTAATTCACCCCTCCACTTT. This chain joins TRBV4-2 and TRBJ1-6; a possible D gene is TRBD1 (6 bases). This CDR3 region has 16 residues. Germline lookup yields CDR1 LGHNA and CDR2 YNFKEQ. With 0 bases removed from V and 6 bases from J, the gap between germline ends came to 12 bases.

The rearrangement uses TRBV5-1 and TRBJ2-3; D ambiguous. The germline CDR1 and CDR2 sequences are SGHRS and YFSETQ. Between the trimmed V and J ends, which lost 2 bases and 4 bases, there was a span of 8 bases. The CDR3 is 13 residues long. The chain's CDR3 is CASSFSGPDTQYF. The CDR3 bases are TGCGCCAGCAGCTTTTCCGGGCCAGATACGCAGTATTTT.

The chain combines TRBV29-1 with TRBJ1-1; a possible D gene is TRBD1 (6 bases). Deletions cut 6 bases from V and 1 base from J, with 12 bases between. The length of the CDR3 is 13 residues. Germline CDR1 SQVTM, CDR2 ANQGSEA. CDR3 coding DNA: TGCAGCGTCCCCGAGGACAGGAACACTGAAGCTTTCTTT. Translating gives CSVPEDRNTEAFF.

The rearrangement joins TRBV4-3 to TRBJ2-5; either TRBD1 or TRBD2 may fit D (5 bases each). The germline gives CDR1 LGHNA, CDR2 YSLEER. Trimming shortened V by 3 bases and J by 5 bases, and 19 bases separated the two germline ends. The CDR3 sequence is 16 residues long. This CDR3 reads CASSQGTSGIGETQYF. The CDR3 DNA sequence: TGCGCCAGCAGCCAGGGGACGTCGGGGATAGGGGAGACCCAGTACTTC.